What follows are 5 T cell receptor beta chains derived from one specimen sequenced in a study of T-cell reconstitution after alpha-beta-depleted transplantation in children. Construction of the TCRbeta library involved unique molecular identifiers. TCRdb re-derived calls from the PCR reads in MiXCR, one entry per CDR3 protein. The repertoire consists of about 690,000 distinct CDR3 sequences, with 16% occurring once and the leading ten covering 0.85% to 1.3%. This sample comprised PBMCs from the stem cell graft donor, obtained from the stem cell graft. These TCRs come from a human donor who donated a stem cell graft to a child with acute myeloid leukemia.

The chain has TRBV5-1 and TRBJ1-1; D is possibly TRBD1 (6 bases). The CDR3 consists of 15 residues. V lost 0 bases, J lost 7 bases, and 16 bases lay in between. CDR1 SGHRS and CDR2 YFSETQ come from the germline V gene. This CDR3 reads CASSLVGQNPFEAFF. As DNA, the CDR3 is TGCGCCAGCAGCTTGGTTGGACAGAACCCGTTTGAAGCTTTCTTT.

Ten or more counts support this clonotype. This sequence joins TRBV29-1 and TRBJ1-3; no clear D. This CDR3 region has 13 residues. Germline V gives CDR1 SQVTM, CDR2 ANQGSEA. The ends were cut back, 0 bases at V and 1 base at J, with 4 bases in the middle. CDR3 sequence (DNA): TGCAGCGTTGAAGAGGTTTCTGGAAACACCATATATTTT. Translated: CSVEEVSGNTIYF.

This clonotype was seen at least ten times. The J gene is TRBJ2-5, the V gene TRBV20-1, with 10 positions matching TRBD2. V lost 5 bases and J lost 5; bases outside the gene matches: 8. CDR3 size: 14 residues. Germline V gene sequence: CDR1 DFQATT, CDR2 SNEGSKA (reference sequence). CDR3 amino acids: CSAPWASGGETQYF. Written as DNA, the CDR3 is TGCAGTGCTCCATGGGCTAGCGGGGGCGAGACCCAGTACTTC.

This clonotype was picked up many times. The chain recombines TRBV20-1 with TRBJ2-3; no firm D call. Trimming cost V 0 bases and J 0 bases, with 19 bases left between them. The length of the CDR3 is 18 residues. The germline CDR1 and CDR2 sequences are DFQATT and SNEGSKA (reference sequence). The CDR3 loop reads CSARDLLPVRSSTDTQYF. The CDR3 nucleotides are TGCAGTGCTAGAGATCTTCTACCGGTCCGGTCTAGCACAGATACGCAGTATTTT.

In its sample, this clonotype was seen many times. This rearrangement joins TRBV20-1 to TRBJ2-5; D gene ambiguous. The CDR3 length is 14 residues. V shed 1 base and J shed 3 bases, with 12 bases lying between them. CDR1 is DFQATT and CDR2 is SNEGSKA in the germline V gene (reference sequence). The CDR3 sequence: CSARATHREETQYF. CDR3 bases: TGCAGTGCTAGAGCCACGCACCGGGAAGAGACCCAGTACTTC.